One and the same sample provided the 32 T cell receptor beta chains below, sequenced in a study of immune reconstitution after stem cell transplant in scleroderma. TCRdb called the RT-PCR reads again in MiXCR, with one record for every CDR3 protein. The table lists 5,000 or so distinct CDR3 sequences, approximately 7.9% of them singletons. This material was acquired before or after autologous hematopoietic stem cell transplantation (not recorded which). These receptors all stem from a male donor with systemic sclerosis.

V is TRBV28 and J is TRBJ2-7; no clear D gene. This CDR3 contains 14 residues. Germline CDR1 is MDHEN and CDR2 is SYDVKM. V lost 8 bases and J lost 3, with 17 bases in between. CDR3 nucleotides: TGTGCCAGCTCTCTGTTAGGGCAGAACTACGAGCAGTACTTC. Its protein is CASSLLGQNYEQYF.

This clonotype qualifies as large. This sequence joins TRBV5-1 and TRBJ1-2; D uncertain. V was trimmed by 0 bases and J by 4 bases, leaving 7 bases between them. The CDR3 has 13 residues. Germline V gene data show CDR1 as SGHRS and CDR2 as YFSETQ. CDR3 in DNA: TGCGCCAGCAGCTTGGGACACCCCTATGGCTACACCTTC. This codes for CASSLGHPYGYTF. Full variable domain (rest looked up from reference TRBV5-1 and TRBJ1-2): KAGVTQTPRYLIKTRGQQVTLSCSPISGHRSVSWYQQTPGQGLQFLFEYFSETQRNKGNFPGRFSGRQFSNSRSEMNVSTLELGDSALYLCASSLGHPYGYTFGSGTRLTVV.

The rearrangement links TRBV5-1 to TRBJ2-3; 7 bases map to TRBD1. Germline CDR1 reads SGHRS; CDR2 reads YFSETQ. The CDR3 covers 19 residues. J lost 7 bases, V lost 1 base, and 21 bases had no gene match. CDR3 nucleotides: TGCGCCAGCAGCTTGCTCGGGGACAGTAGAGGCCCCCCTCGAAATACGCAGTATTTT. It is translated as CASSLLGDSRGPPRNTQYF.

This clonotype was counted between two and nine times. The chain links TRBV9 to TRBJ2-5; maybe TRBD1 (6 bases). Germline CDR1 SGDLS, CDR2 YYNGEE. Trimming removed 4 bases at V and 2 bases at J, with 12 bases between. This CDR3 comprises 14 residues. The CDR3 region is CASSSGTLQETQYF. DNA of the CDR3: TGTGCCAGCAGCTCAGGGACACTGCAAGAGACCCAGTACTTC.

The sample holds a few counts of this clonotype. The CDR3 reads CASSFFTARGQRNNSPLHF. The CDR3 coding sequence is TGTGCCAGCAGTTTCTTTACGGCTAGGGGACAGAGAAATAATTCACCCCTCCACTTT. This chain joins TRBV12-3 or TRBV12-4 and TRBJ1-6; 7 bases align to TRBD1. The CDR3 contains 19 residues. The V and J ends lost 3 bases and 5 bases, in that order; junction bases with no gene match: 16.

The V and J genes are TRBV7-2 and TRBJ1-1; TRBD1 matches 7 bases. The CDR3 runs 14 residues. V gave up 5 bases and J gave up 1 base; unmatched junction bases: 4. Germline lookup yields CDR1 SGHTA and CDR2 FQGNSA. The CDR3 nucleotides read TGTGCCAGCAGCCCCCGGACAGGGAACACTGAAGCTTTCTTT. This encodes CASSPRTGNTEAFF.

The chain combines TRBV5-1 with TRBJ1-5; D ambiguous. V was cut by 4 bases and J by 1 base, with 12 bases left in between. From germline, CDR1 is SGHRS and CDR2 YFSETQ. This CDR3 region has 15 residues. The CDR3 nucleotides are TGCGCCAGCAGCCCCCAGAGCGGAAGCAATCAGCCCCAGCATTTT. Its translation: CASSPQSGSNQPQHF.

The V gene is TRBV20-1, the J gene TRBJ1-1; no clear D gene. V lost 5 bases, J lost 4 bases, and 5 bases lay in between. Germline V lookup: CDR1 DFQATT, CDR2 SNEGSKA (reference sequence). This CDR3 spans 10 amino acids. CDR3 in amino acids: CSAGSTEAFF. DNA for the CDR3: TGCAGTGCTGGAAGCACTGAAGCTTTCTTT.

In regard to this clonotype: A read error may account for a junction end that differs from germline. The V and J genes are TRBV20-1 and TRBJ2-1, with 8 positions matching TRBD1. This CDR3 contains 13 residues. From germline, CDR1 is DFQATT and CDR2 SNEGSKA (reference sequence). This CDR3 is CSAPGQGYNEQLF. The CDR3, as DNA: TGCAGTGCACCAGGACAGGGCTACAATGAGCAGCTCTTC.

This clonotype is categorized as medium-sized. The chain is built from TRBV6-1 and TRBJ1-2; no definite D call. V lost 6 bases to trimming and J lost 7 bases, with 6 bases between them. The germline V gene encodes CDR1 MNHNS and CDR2 SASEGT. This CDR3 spans 10 amino acids. CDR3 in DNA: TGTGCCAGCAGCGCGAGTGGCTACACCTTC. Amino acid sequence: CASSASGYTF.

By share, this clonotype ranks as medium-sized. The gene calls are TRBV28 and TRBJ1-5; D is unclear. This CDR3 spans 11 amino acids. Trimming pared 6 bases from V and 4 bases from J, leaving 4 bases between. CDR1 is MDHEN and CDR2 is SYDVKM in the germline V gene. CDR3 protein: CASSTNQPQHF. In nucleotides, the CDR3 is TGTGCCAGCAGCACAAATCAGCCCCAGCATTTT.

In its sample, this clonotype was seen a few times. The J gene is TRBJ1-5, the V gene TRBV6-1; unclear D gene. The CDR3 runs to 15 residues. V lost 6 bases to trimming and J lost 2 bases, with 14 bases between them. Germline V gives CDR1 MNHNS, CDR2 SASEGT. CDR3 loop: CASRPLGLRNQPQHF. The CDR3 region has the DNA TGTGCCAGCAGGCCGTTAGGTCTACGCAATCAGCCCCAGCATTTT.

This chain uses TRBV5-5 with TRBJ1-1; D uncertain. Trimming removed 0 bases at V and 3 bases at J, with 6 bases between. CDR1 is SGHKS, CDR2 YYEKEE, per germline (reference sequence). This CDR3 has 13 amino acids. CDR3 residues: CASSLAGDTEAFF. The CDR3 region has the DNA TGTGCCAGCAGCTTGGCCGGGGACACTGAAGCTTTCTTT.

Relative to its sample, this clonotype is medium-sized. The V and J genes are TRBV29-1 and TRBJ2-7; D unresolved. This CDR3 spans 12 amino acids. Trimming pared 7 bases from V and 1 base from J, leaving 11 bases between. The germline gives CDR1 SQVTM, CDR2 ANQGSEA. CDR3 region: CSADTDSYEQYF. The CDR3, as DNA: TGCAGCGCAGACACCGATTCCTACGAGCAGTACTTC.

In its sample, this clonotype is medium-sized (0.01 to 0.1%). The V call is TRBV10-3, the J call TRBJ2-5; the D gene is possibly TRBD2 (6 bases). The CDR3 runs 16 residues. V was cut by 5 bases and J by 5 bases, with 21 bases left in between. Germline V lookup: CDR1 ENHRY, CDR2 SYGVKD. The CDR3 nucleotides are TGTGCCATCAGTCCACTAAGGAGGGGAGGAGGCGAGACCCAGTACTTC. It encodes CAISPLRRGGGETQYF.

The rearrangement uses TRBV7-9 and TRBJ2-7, with D uncertain. The V gene's germline CDR1 is SEHNR and CDR2 FQNEAQ (reference sequence). V lost 3 bases and J 0 bases, leaving 3 bases between the germline ends. This CDR3 is built from 12 residues. In DNA, the CDR3 is TGTGCCAGCAGCTTTCACTCCTACGAGCAGTACTTC. This translates into CASSFHSYEQYF.

In its sample, this clonotype was seen a few times. The chain recombines TRBV20-1 with TRBJ1-5, with 11 bases that match TRBD1. Trimming removed 6 bases from V and 8 bases from J; junction bases left unmatched: 9. The length of the CDR3 is 14 residues. Germline lookup yields CDR1 DFQATT and CDR2 SNEGSKA (reference sequence). In DNA, the CDR3 is TGCAGTGCCCCGGACAGGGGGCGCATGGAGCCCCAGCATTTT. Its translation: CSAPDRGRMEPQHF.

The chain recombines TRBV20-1 with TRBJ1-1; TRBD1 might be the D (5 bases). This CDR3 region has 15 residues. V lost 0 bases and J lost 1, with 12 bases in between. Germline values: CDR1 DFQATT, CDR2 SNEGSKA (reference sequence). The CDR3 loop is CSARDAGGGNTEAFF. CDR3 nucleotides: TGCAGTGCTAGAGATGCCGGTGGGGGGAACACTGAAGCTTTCTTT.

This clonotype was counted between two and nine times. The J gene is TRBJ1-4, the V gene TRBV25-1, with D perhaps TRBD1 (5 bases). The V end was cut by 3 bases, the J end by 1 base, with 12 bases between. CDR3 length equals 16 residues. From germline, CDR1 is MGHDK and CDR2 SYGVNS. The CDR3 coding sequence is TGTGCCAGCAGTGAGGCCCAGGGTGAAACTAATGAAAAACTGTTTTTT. Translation gives CASSEAQGETNEKLFF.

This chain connects TRBV27 to TRBJ1-1; D is uncertain. V was clipped by 7 bases and J by 1 base, with 10 bases between them. The CDR3 has 13 residues. The germline V gene has CDR1 MNHEY and CDR2 SMNVEV (reference sequence). CDR3 coding DNA: TGTGCCAGCACTGGACGGAAGAACACTGAAGCTTTCTTT. Encoded protein: CASTGRKNTEAFF.

The chain has TRBV20-1 and TRBJ2-7, with TRBD2 identical over 10 bases. The CDR3 loop spans 15 amino acids. After removal of 5 bases from V and 7 bases from J, the junction contained 14 bases not matched to a gene. Germline CDR1 and CDR2: DFQATT and SNEGSKA (reference sequence). The CDR3: CSAGPLAGESNEQYF. CDR3 sequence (DNA): TGCAGTGCTGGCCCCCTAGCGGGAGAAAGCAATGAGCAGTACTTC.

By share of the sample, this clonotype is medium-sized. The DNA of the CDR3 is TGCAGCGTTGTAGGTACGGGGGTCGGACAGCCCCAGCATTTT. This sequence encodes CSVVGTGVGQPQHF. This sequence joins TRBV29-1 and TRBJ1-5; TRBD1 might be the D (5 bases). Germline values: CDR1 SQVTM, CDR2 ANQGSEA. The length of the CDR3 is 14 residues. Trimming pared 4 bases from V and 7 bases from J, leaving 17 bases between.

The rearrangement joins TRBV20-1 to TRBJ2-7, with 15 bases that match TRBD2. V dropped 3 bases and J dropped 0; count of bases not matched to a gene: 9. The CDR3 is 18 amino acids. CDR1 is DFQATT, CDR2 SNEGSKA, per germline (reference sequence). In DNA form, the CDR3 reads TGCAGTGCTAGCCTCGGGACTAGCGGGAGGAGGAGCTCCTACGAGCAGTACTTC. Encoded protein: CSASLGTSGRRSSYEQYF.

In its sample, this clonotype ranks as medium-sized (0.01 to 0.1%). The V call is TRBV6-5, the J call TRBJ1-4; D is undetermined. Germline values: CDR1 MNHEY, CDR2 SVGAGI. This CDR3 comprises 15 residues. V was clipped by 2 bases and J by 7 bases, with 14 bases between them. This chain's CDR3 is CASSYSPAGFEKLFF. As DNA, the CDR3 is TGTGCCAGCAGTTACAGCCCAGCGGGTTTTGAAAAACTGTTTTTT.

In its sample, this clonotype was seen a few times. The rearrangement links TRBV5-1 to TRBJ1-5; TRBD1 agrees at 7 bases. The CDR3 has 15 amino acids. Germline V CDR1 and CDR2: SGHRS, YFSETQ. J was trimmed by 4 bases and V by 3 bases; bases with no gene match: 7. The CDR3 is CASSSGTDPNQPQHF. The CDR3 nucleotides read TGCGCCAGCAGCTCCGGGACAGACCCAAATCAGCCCCAGCATTTT.

By sample fraction, this clonotype is large. The rearrangement uses TRBV12-2 and TRBJ2-1; TRBD2 is the table's D call, not checked against the DNA. TRBV12-2 is termed a pseudogene. The CDR3 loop spans 15 amino acids. The CDR3 DNA reads as TGTGCAAGTCGCCCCCCAGGTAGCGGGGGCAATGAGCAGTTCTTC. This encodes CASRPPGSGGNEQFF.

This clonotype was counted a few times. The chain joins TRBV27 to TRBJ2-1; no clear D gene. Germline loops: CDR1 MNHEY, CDR2 SMNVEV (reference sequence). CDR3 length: 11 residues. The V gene lost 7 bases and the J gene lost 5 bases, with 6 bases spanning the gap. As DNA, the CDR3 is TGTGCCAGCACAAGGGACAATGAGCAGTTCTTC. Its protein is CASTRDNEQFF.

A few counts support this clonotype. This sequence joins TRBV29-1 and TRBJ2-1; TRBD2 agrees at 12 bases. V lost 1 base, J lost 6 bases, and 1 base stayed unmatched. The V gene's germline CDR1 is SQVTM and CDR2 ANQGSEA. The CDR3 extends over 14 amino acids. CDR3 bases: TGCAGCGTTGAAGGGACTAGCGGGACCAATGAGCAGTTCTTC. Amino acids: CSVEGTSGTNEQFF.

This clonotype was seen only a few times. V and J are TRBV10-3 and TRBJ2-7; 8 bases align to TRBD1. V lost 10 bases to trimming and J lost 5 bases; unmatched junction nucleotides: 13. CDR3 size: 14 residues. Germline V lookup: CDR1 ENHRY, CDR2 SYGVKD. The CDR3 DNA reads as TGTGCCACGGCGTCCGGGACAGGATTCCACGAGCAGTACTTC. Encoded protein: CATASGTGFHEQYF.

The rearrangement uses TRBV6-5 and TRBJ2-1; a possible D gene is TRBD2 (6 bases). This CDR3 region has 15 residues. The germline CDR1 and CDR2 sequences are MNHEY and SVGAGI. V was shortened by 8 bases and J by 6 bases, with 20 bases between the two germline ends. CDR3 residues: CASAWRGGPRNEQFF. The CDR3 DNA reads TGTGCCAGCGCTTGGCGGGGCGGACCTCGCAATGAGCAGTTCTTC.

CDR3 protein: CSALTGSMGGYTF. The CDR3 DNA is TGCAGCGCGCTGACAGGTTCTATGGGTGGCTACACCTTC. V is TRBV29-1 and J is TRBJ1-2; TRBD1 might be the D (6 bases). Germline CDR1 reads SQVTM; CDR2 reads ANQGSEA. This CDR3 spans 13 amino acids. Trimming shortened V by 7 bases and J by 7 bases, and 19 bases separated the two germline ends.

The chain uses TRBV29-1 and TRBJ1-1, with TRBD1 matching 10 bases. CDR1 and CDR2 (germline): SQVTM, ANQGSEA. The V and J ends lost 7 bases and 5 bases, in that order; junction bases with no gene match: 13. CDR3 length equals 15 residues. The CDR3 sequence is CSGGTGALAGTEAFF. CDR3 in DNA: TGCAGCGGAGGGACAGGGGCCCTCGCGGGGACTGAAGCTTTCTTT.